Below are 22 T cell receptor beta chains sequenced from a single sample in a study of regulatory T cells in long-lasting Graves disease. As for time point: persistent/refractory GD, antithyroid drugs over 5 years with positive TRAb. PBMC-extracted RNA yielded the TCR library. With iRepertoire HTBI primers and Arm-PCR of CDR3 regions, TCR beta libraries were built. TCRdb ran MiXCR on the multiplex PCR reads and lists one entry per CDR3 protein. Here the sample spans about 310,000 distinct CDR3 sequences, 20% to 25% being singletons. The sample consisted of peripheral blood mononuclear cells (PBMCs), taken when the disease was refractory, from a patient treated with antithyroid drugs. The receptors originated from a female donor with Graves disease.

This clonotype was found a few times. This chain uses TRBV7-6 with TRBJ1-5; no firm D call. The V end was cut by 5 bases, the J end by 4 bases, with 9 bases between. There are 13 residues in the CDR3. The germline V gene has CDR1 SGHVS and CDR2 FNYEAQ. CDR3: CASSIGTNQPQHF. CDR3 bases: TGTGCCAGCAGCATCGGAACTAATCAGCCCCAGCATTTT. Full variable domain (outside the CDR3, taken from reference TRBV7-6 and TRBJ1-5): GAGVSQSPRYKVTKRGQDVALRCDPISGHVSLYWYRQALGQGPEFLTYFNYEAQQDKSGLPNDRFSAERPEGSISTLTIQRTEQRDSAMYRCASSIGTNQPQHFGDGTRLSIL.

This clonotype was observed a handful of times. The chain employs TRBV2 and TRBJ2-2; D is unclear. Trimming cost V 7 bases and J 6 bases, with 15 bases left between them. The CDR3 is made up of 14 amino acids. Looked up from germline, CDR1 is SNHLY and CDR2 is FYNNEI. The CDR3 DNA follows: TGTGCCAGCAACAAAGGGATGGTTTCCGGGGAGCTGTTTTTT. It encodes CASNKGMVSGELFF.

A note on this clonotype: At one end, the junction sequence differs from germline, possibly due to a read error. The chain uses TRBV6-9 and TRBJ2-7; weak D call: TRBD2 (6 bases). Germline V lookup: CDR1 MNHGY, CDR2 SVAAGI. The CDR3 totals 15 residues. In nucleotides, the CDR3 is TGTGCCAACAGTTTCCCCGGGACTCGAGAGGGGGAGCAGTACTTC. Translated: CANSFPGTREGEQYF.

This clonotype was recorded at least ten times. The chain recombines TRBV30 with TRBJ1-1, with D maybe TRBD1 (5 bases). V was shortened by 5 bases and J by 4 bases, with 11 bases between the two germline ends. There are 12 residues in the CDR3. Germline V gene lookup returns CDR1 GTSNPN and CDR2 SVGIG (reference sequence). The CDR3 region is CAWQGGPTEAFF. The DNA of the CDR3 is TGTGCCTGGCAGGGAGGCCCCACTGAAGCTTTCTTT.

This clonotype has a handful of counts. The chain employs TRBV30 and TRBJ1-2; 8 bases align to TRBD1. Per germline, CDR1 GTSNPN and CDR2 SVGIG (reference sequence). The CDR3 length is 14 residues. V shed 0 bases, J shed 8 bases, and the junction held 8 bases outside the gene matches. CDR3 residues: CAWSVQGVSGGYTF. The CDR3 DNA reads TGTGCCTGGAGTGTACAGGGGGTATCGGGCGGCTACACCTTC.

This clonotype was observed many times. The chain links TRBV7-2 to TRBJ2-7; TRBD2 matches at 11 bases. Germline V lookup: CDR1 SGHTA, CDR2 FQGNSA. Unmatched junction bases numbered 5, after V lost 4 bases and J lost 6 bases. The CDR3 consists of 14 residues. CDR3 residues: CASSSLAGGLEQYF. CDR3 DNA: TGTGCCAGCAGCTCCCTAGCGGGAGGTCTCGAGCAGTACTTC. Full variable domain (remainder filled in from reference TRBV7-2 and TRBJ2-7): GAGVSQSPSNKVTEKGKDVELRCDPISGHTALYWYRQSLGQGLEFLIYFQGNSAPDKSGLPSDRFSAERTGGSVSTLTIQRTQQEDSAVYLCASSSLAGGLEQYFGPGTRLTVT.

In its sample, this clonotype was seen a few times. A much more abundant neighbour one base away suggests this may be a read error. V usage is TRBV2 and J usage is TRBJ1-2, with a weak D call TRBD1 (6 bases). The length of the CDR3 is 14 residues. Germline CDR1 is SNHLY and CDR2 is FYNNEI. The CDR3 sequence is CVSERTAANYGYTF. In nucleotides, the CDR3 is TGTGTCAGCGAGAGGACAGCCGCTAACTATGGCTACACCTTC.

V is TRBV6-1 and J is TRBJ2-2, with D unresolved. V lost 8 bases, J lost 1 base, and 11 bases lay in between. This CDR3 comprises 14 residues. Germline CDR1 MNHNS, CDR2 SASEGT. The CDR3 reads CASLDSMNTGELFF. The CDR3 DNA reads as TGTGCCAGCCTAGATTCGATGAACACCGGGGAGCTGTTTTTT.

This clonotype has more than one count but fewer than ten. This chain connects TRBV3-1 to TRBJ2-7; a weak D match, TRBD2 (6 bases). V was shortened by 4 bases and J by 3 bases, with 16 bases between the two germline ends. Per germline, CDR1 LGHDT and CDR2 YNNKEL (reference sequence). The CDR3 is 15 amino acids. The CDR3 DNA reads TGTGCCAGCAGCCCGCAGGGAGACGGGGGCTACGAGCAGTACTTC. Translation gives CASSPQGDGGYEQYF.

A note on this clonotype: A much larger clone lies a single base off, so this may be a read error. The chain links TRBV11-2 to TRBJ1-6; 8 nucleotides line up with TRBD1. The length of the CDR3 is 13 residues. V was pared by 5 bases and J by 9 bases, with 3 bases of the junction left unmatched. The germline CDR1 and CDR2 sequences are SGHAT and FQNNGV. The CDR3 DNA is TGTGCCAGCAGCCTCGGACAGGGTTCACCCCTCCACTTT. Translation: CASSLGQGSPLHF.

This clonotype was detected many times. This chain links TRBV20-1 with TRBJ2-7, with a possible D match to TRBD1 (5 bases). Deletions cut 4 bases from V and 3 bases from J, with 10 bases between. The CDR3 consists of 12 residues. Germline V CDR1 and CDR2: DFQATT, SNEGSKA (reference sequence). CDR3 bases: TGCAGTGCTACAGGGCTGTTCTACGAGCAGTACTTC. It encodes CSATGLFYEQYF.

This clonotype was recorded many times. The V gene is TRBV12-3 or TRBV12-4, the J gene TRBJ2-5, with D possibly matching TRBD2 (5 bases). V was clipped by 5 bases and J by 5 bases, with 18 bases between them. The CDR3 has 15 amino acids. The CDR3 loop is CASSPARGALETQYF. The CDR3, as DNA: TGTGCCAGCAGTCCCGCACGGGGAGCTCTGGAGACCCAGTACTTC.

Comments on this clonotype: Just one base apart from a much larger clone, this may be a read error. The chain employs TRBV28 and TRBJ1-1; maybe TRBD1 (6 bases). This CDR3 region has 15 residues. Germline V CDR1 and CDR2: MDHEN, SYDVKM. CDR3 coding DNA: TGTGCCAGCAGTTTTGGGGGGGAATGGGACACTGAAGCTTCCTTT. This sequence encodes CASSFGGEWDTEASF.

This clonotype occurred many times. The V gene is TRBV9, the J gene TRBJ2-7, with 9 bases that match TRBD1. Germline V gives CDR1 SGDLS, CDR2 YYNGEE. V was clipped by 8 bases and J by 5 bases; unmatched bases: 8. This CDR3 comprises 13 residues. The CDR3 loop reads CASGGTGRHEQYF. CDR3 bases: TGTGCCAGTGGGGGGACAGGGAGGCACGAGCAGTACTTC.

The rearrangement links TRBV11-3 to TRBJ2-3; D is possibly TRBD2 (6 bases). The germline CDR1 and CDR2 sequences are SGHNT and YENEEA. The CDR3 runs 15 residues. V was pared by 1 base and J by 3 bases, with 11 bases between. In DNA, the CDR3 is TGTGCCAGCAGCTTAGGGGTAGGGACTACAGATACGCAGTATTTT. Translated: CASSLGVGTTDTQYF.

This clonotype was recorded only once. The chain carries TRBV20-1 and TRBJ2-1; D is possibly TRBD2 (5 bases). Trimming pared 3 bases from V and 0 bases from J, leaving 12 bases between. Germline CDR1 reads DFQATT; CDR2 reads SNEGSKA (reference sequence). This CDR3 contains 15 residues. The chain's CDR3 is CSARPPSISYNEQFF. The DNA for the CDR3 is TGCAGTGCTAGGCCCCCTAGCATCTCCTACAATGAGCAGTTCTTC.

The table lists this clonotype with many counts. The chain links TRBV28 to TRBJ2-7, with TRBD2 matching 13 bases. This CDR3 comprises 15 residues. V was pared by 6 bases and J by 4 bases, with 6 bases of the junction left unmatched. CDR1 MDHEN and CDR2 SYDVKM come from the germline V gene. The CDR3 nucleotides read TGTGCCAGCAGCCGATGGACTAGCGGGAGTTACGAGCAGTACTTC. Its translation is CASSRWTSGSYEQYF.

In this sample, this clonotype turned up many times. This sequence joins TRBV2 and TRBJ1-1; D might be TRBD1 (6 bases). This CDR3 contains 13 residues. Per the germline V gene, CDR1 is SNHLY and CDR2 is FYNNEI. Between the trimmed V and J ends, which lost 6 bases and 3 bases, there was a span of 11 bases. The CDR3 coding sequence is TGTGCCAGCAGGCAGGGGATTTACACTGAAGCTTTCTTT. It is translated as CASRQGIYTEAFF.

This clonotype has a handful of counts. V usage is TRBV19 and J usage is TRBJ1-4; 9 bases are a match to TRBD1. Germline V gene sequence: CDR1 LNHDA, CDR2 SQIVND (reference sequence). V gave up 0 bases and J gave up 0 bases; unmatched junction bases: 5. The CDR3 contains 18 residues. The CDR3 here is CASSIDWDRDATNEKLFF. Written as DNA, the CDR3 is TGTGCCAGTAGTATAGACTGGGACAGGGATGCAACTAATGAAAAACTGTTTTTT.

This clonotype was recorded a few times. The V call is TRBV6-1, the J call TRBJ2-7, with D maybe TRBD1 (5 bases). Per the germline V gene, CDR1 is MNHNS and CDR2 is SASEGT. Trimming left V 10 bases short and J 5 bases short, with 18 bases between. CDR3 length equals 13 residues. In nucleotides, the CDR3 is TGTGCCACCCGTGCGTTTGGGGCTGACGAGCAGTACTTC. Translating gives CATRAFGADEQYF.

This clonotype was seen ten or more times. V and J are TRBV5-8 and TRBJ2-6; either TRBD1 or TRBD2 may fit D (5 bases each). The CDR3 has 15 residues. In germline, CDR1 is SGHTS, CDR2 YDEGEE. V lost 3 bases to trimming and J lost 7 bases, with 14 bases between them. CDR3 bases: TGTGCCAGCAGCTGGACGGGGCATGGAGCCAACGTCCTGACTTTC. It specifies CASSWTGHGANVLTF.

This clonotype has just a few counts. This sequence joins TRBV20-1 and TRBJ2-2; TRBD2 matches at 7 bases. CDR1 and CDR2 (germline): DFQATT, SNEGSKA (reference sequence). This CDR3 spans 14 amino acids. V was pared by 3 bases and J by 8 bases, with 9 bases of the junction left unmatched. CDR3 sequence: CSARGGSGPGELFF. DNA for the CDR3: TGCAGTGCTAGGGGCGGGAGTGGCCCAGGGGAGCTGTTTTTT.